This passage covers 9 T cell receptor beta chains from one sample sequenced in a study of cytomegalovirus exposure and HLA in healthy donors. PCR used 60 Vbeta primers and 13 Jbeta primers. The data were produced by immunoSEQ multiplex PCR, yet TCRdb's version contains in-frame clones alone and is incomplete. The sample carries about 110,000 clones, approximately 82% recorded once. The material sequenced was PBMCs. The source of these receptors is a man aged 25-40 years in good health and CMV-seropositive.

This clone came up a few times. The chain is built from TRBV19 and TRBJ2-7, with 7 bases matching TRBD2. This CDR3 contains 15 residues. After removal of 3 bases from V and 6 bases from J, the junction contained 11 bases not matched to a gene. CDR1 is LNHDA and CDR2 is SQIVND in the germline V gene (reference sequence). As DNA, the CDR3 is TGTGCCAGTAGTATGGGAGGGGATGCCCTCCTCGAGCAGTACTTC. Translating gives CASSMGGDALLEQYF.

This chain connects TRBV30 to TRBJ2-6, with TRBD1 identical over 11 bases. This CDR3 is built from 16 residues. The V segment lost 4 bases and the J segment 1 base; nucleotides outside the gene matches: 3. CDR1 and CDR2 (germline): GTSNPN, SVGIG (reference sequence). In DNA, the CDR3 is TGTGCCTGGACGGGACAGGGGGTTTCTGGGGCCAACGTCCTGACTTTC. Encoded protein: CAWTGQGVSGANVLTF.

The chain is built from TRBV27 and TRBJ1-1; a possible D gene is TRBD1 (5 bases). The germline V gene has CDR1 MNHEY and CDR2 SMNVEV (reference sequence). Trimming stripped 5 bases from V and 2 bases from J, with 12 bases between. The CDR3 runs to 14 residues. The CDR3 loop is CASSTADTNTEAFF. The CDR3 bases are TGTGCCAGCAGTACCGCGGACACAAACACTGAAGCTTTCTTT.

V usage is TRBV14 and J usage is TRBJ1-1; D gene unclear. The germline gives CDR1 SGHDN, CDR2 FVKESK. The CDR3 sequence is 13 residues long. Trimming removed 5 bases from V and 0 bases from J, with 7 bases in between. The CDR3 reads CASSAYMNTEAFF. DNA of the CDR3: TGTGCCAGCAGCGCTTACATGAACACTGAAGCTTTCTTT.

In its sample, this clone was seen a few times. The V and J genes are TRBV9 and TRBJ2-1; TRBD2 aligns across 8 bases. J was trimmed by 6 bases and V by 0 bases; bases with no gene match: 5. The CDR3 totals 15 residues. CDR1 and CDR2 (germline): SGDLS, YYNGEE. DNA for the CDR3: TGTGCCAGCAGCGTAGCAGGGACTAGTGGCAATGAGCAGTTCTTC. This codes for CASSVAGTSGNEQFF. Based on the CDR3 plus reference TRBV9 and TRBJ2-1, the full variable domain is DSGVTQTPKHLITATGQRVTLRCSPRSGDLSVYWYQQSLDQGLQFLIQYYNGEERAKGNILERFSAQQFPDLHSELNLSSLELGDSALYFCASSVAGTSGNEQFFGPGTRLTVL.

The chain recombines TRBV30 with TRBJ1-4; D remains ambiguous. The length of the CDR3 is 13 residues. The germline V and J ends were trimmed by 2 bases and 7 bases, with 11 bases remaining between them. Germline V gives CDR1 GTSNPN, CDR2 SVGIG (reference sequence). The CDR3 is CAWSRGPGEKLFF. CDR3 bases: TGTGCCTGGAGTCGAGGGCCGGGTGAAAAACTGTTTTTT.

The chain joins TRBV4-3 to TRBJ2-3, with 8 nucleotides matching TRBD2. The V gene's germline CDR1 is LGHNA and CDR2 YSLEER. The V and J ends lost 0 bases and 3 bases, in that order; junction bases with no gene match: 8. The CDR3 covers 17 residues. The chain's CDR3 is CASSQDIRGGRTDTQYF. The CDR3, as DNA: TGCGCCAGCAGCCAAGATATCCGGGGGGGCCGGACAGATACGCAGTATTTT.

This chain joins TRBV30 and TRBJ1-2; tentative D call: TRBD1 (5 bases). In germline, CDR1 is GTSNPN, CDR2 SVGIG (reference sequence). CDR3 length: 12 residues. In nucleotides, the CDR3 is TGTGCTCTACCCGGGGGATACTATGGCTACACCTTC. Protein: CALPGGYYGYTF.

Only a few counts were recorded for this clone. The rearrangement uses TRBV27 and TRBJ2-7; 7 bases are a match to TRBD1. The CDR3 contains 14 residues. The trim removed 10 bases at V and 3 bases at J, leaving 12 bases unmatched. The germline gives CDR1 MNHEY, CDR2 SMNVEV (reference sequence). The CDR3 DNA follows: TGTGCCATCGACGGACAGGACGGTGGCTACGAGCAGTACTTC. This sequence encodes CAIDGQDGGYEQYF.